Below are 7 T cell receptor beta chains sequenced from a single sample in a study of blood T cell repertoires in COVID-19. The method was immunoSEQ multiplex PCR; TCRdb's version includes in-frame clones alone and lacks a portion of them. The sample has hundreds of thousands of clones, 83% seen once. Sequencing was done on a sample of PBMCs or T cells enriched from blood (not recorded which). These receptors all stem from a woman aged 50 to 65 who had been exposed to COVID-19.

The V and J genes are TRBV5-4 and TRBJ1-1; D remains ambiguous. Per germline, CDR1 SGHNT and CDR2 YYREEE (reference sequence). The V and J ends lost 4 bases and 0 bases respectively, with 7 bases between them. The CDR3 is made up of 13 amino acids. The CDR3 is CASSAGMNTEAFF. Written as DNA, the CDR3 is TGTGCCAGCAGCGCGGGGATGAACACTGAAGCTTTCTTT. The whole variable domain, filled in from reference TRBV5-4 and TRBJ1-1, reads ETGVTQSPTHLIKTRGQQVTLRCSSQSGHNTVSWYQQALGQGPQFIFQYYREEENGRGNFPPRFSGLQFPNYSSELNVNALELDDSALYLCASSAGMNTEAFFGQGTRLTVV.

This clone was seen only a few times. This chain uses TRBV6-5 with TRBJ1-5; 7 bases are shared with TRBD1. This CDR3 contains 14 residues. V trimming: 4 bases; J trimming: 5 bases; junction bases outside the gene matches: 5. Germline V gene lookup returns CDR1 MNHEY and CDR2 SVGAGI. As DNA, the CDR3 is TGTGCCAGCAGTTCGGGACAGCGCCATCAGCCCCAGCATTTT. Its translation: CASSSGQRHQPQHF.

J is TRBJ2-1 and V is TRBV11-2; 12 nucleotides agree with TRBD2. V dropped 5 bases and J dropped 3; count of bases not matched to a gene: 2. This CDR3 region has 15 residues. The V gene's germline CDR1 is SGHAT and CDR2 FQNNGV. CDR3 sequence (DNA): TGTGCCAGCAGCCGGGGACTAGCGGGCTACAATGAGCAGTTCTTC. It yields the protein CASSRGLAGYNEQFF.

The rearrangement uses TRBV7-8 and TRBJ2-3; 11 positions agree with TRBD2. The CDR3 extends over 14 amino acids. With 11 bases clipped from V and 5 bases from J, the junction kept 9 bases outside the gene matches. Per germline, CDR1 SGHVS and CDR2 FQNEAQ. DNA for the CDR3: TGTGCCGTACTAGCGGGGGCCTACGGAGATACGCAGTATTTT. Residues: CAVLAGAYGDTQYF.

The chain has TRBV6-5 and TRBJ2-3, with TRBD2 matching 12 bases. Trimming cost V 6 bases and J 5 bases; bases outside gene matches: 6. Germline V lookup: CDR1 MNHEY, CDR2 SVGAGI. This CDR3 spans 15 amino acids. The CDR3 sequence: CASSRETSGGDTQYF. CDR3 DNA sequence: TGTGCCAGCAGCCGTGAGACTAGCGGGGGAGATACGCAGTATTTT.

This chain joins TRBV6-2 or TRBV6-3 and TRBJ2-7; 7 positions match TRBD1. The V gene end was trimmed by 0 bases and the J gene end by 5 bases; junction bases not matched to a gene: 10. Germline CDR1 reads MNHEY; CDR2 reads SVGEGT. The CDR3 is made up of 16 amino acids. The CDR3 sequence: CASSYSYRGAVHEQYF. In nucleotides, the CDR3 is TGTGCCAGCAGTTACTCCTACAGGGGCGCGGTGCACGAGCAGTACTTC.

This clone came up a few times. This chain connects TRBV4-3 to TRBJ1-1; TRBD1 might be the D (5 bases). From germline, CDR1 is LGHNA and CDR2 YSLEER. V was cut by 2 bases and J by 5 bases, with 15 bases left in between. The CDR3 has 15 amino acids. The CDR3 nucleotides are TGCGCCAGCAGCCAAACTCAGGTGGGGCTGACTGAAGCTTTCTTT. This translates into CASSQTQVGLTEAFF.